One and the same sample provided the 27 T cell receptor beta chains below, sequenced in a study of pediatric ulcerative colitis (dated by TCRdb to the late 2010s). During colonoscopy, one to two rectal pinch biopsies were obtained for research purposes. Libraries were built with the immunoSEQ multiplex PCR assay. The clones in this table, taken by TCRdb from immuneACCESS, are in-frame only. Not every clone is retained; where verified, under half of the shortfall comes from an unresolved V gene, and the cause of the rest is unknown. The table for this sample lists about 35,000 clones; roughly 81% of them were counted only once. The ten largest account for approximately 1% of the sample. Material: gut tissue. Source of these receptors: a boy between 5 and 17 years old with mild ulcerative colitis.

V gene TRBV4-1 combines with J gene TRBJ1-1; D not certain. The CDR3 loop spans 15 amino acids. V shed 1 base and J shed 4 bases, with 13 bases lying between them. Germline V lookup: CDR1 MGHRA, CDR2 YSYEKL. CDR3 sequence reads: CASSQAGNTATEAFF. In nucleotides, the CDR3 is TGCGCCAGCAGCCAAGCTGGGAATACCGCCACTGAAGCTTTCTTT.

This chain joins TRBV5-8 and TRBJ1-5; 9 positions match TRBD1. CDR3 length: 15 residues. Germline CDR1 reads SGHTS; CDR2 reads YDEGEE. The ends lost 4 bases at V and 3 bases at J; junction bases unmatched: 5. The CDR3 DNA reads TGTGCCAGCAGCGGACGGGACAGGGCCAATCAGCCCCAGCATTTT. Translated, it gives CASSGRDRANQPQHF.

J is TRBJ1-1 and V is TRBV5-1; TRBD1 might be the D (6 bases). Trimming took off 3 bases at V and 3 bases at J, with 9 bases between the two ends. This CDR3 region has 13 residues. Germline V gene lookup returns CDR1 SGHRS and CDR2 YFSETQ. The chain's CDR3 is CASSYGQHTEAFF. The CDR3 nucleotides are TGCGCCAGCAGCTACGGACAGCACACTGAAGCTTTCTTT.

The rearrangement joins TRBV5-4 to TRBJ1-1, with 8 bases matching TRBD1. The CDR3 has 14 amino acids. V was clipped by 4 bases and J by 3 bases; unmatched bases: 5. Germline V gene lookup returns CDR1 SGHNT and CDR2 YYREEE (reference sequence). The CDR3 DNA reads TGTGCCAGCAGCCCCAAGGACAGGGACACTGAAGCTTTCTTT. Protein sequence: CASSPKDRDTEAFF.

The chain carries TRBV23-1 and TRBJ2-7; tentative D call: TRBD2 (5 bases). TRBV23-1 is an open reading frame, and its role is uncertain. Trimming left V 4 bases short and J 4 bases short, with 11 bases between. The CDR3 length is 13 residues. CDR3 sequence (DNA): TGCGCCAGCAGTCGGCCGGGAAGGTACGAGCAGTACTTC. Its protein is CASSRPGRYEQYF.

V and J are TRBV7-9 and TRBJ2-1; tentatively, D is TRBD2 (6 bases). Trimming took 5 bases from V and 3 from J, leaving 20 bases between them. The CDR3 is 17 residues long. Germline loops: CDR1 SEHNR, CDR2 FQNEAQ (reference sequence). The CDR3 protein is CASSRDPPSVGYNEQFF. CDR3 DNA sequence: TGTGCCAGCAGCCGCGATCCCCCTAGCGTTGGCTACAATGAGCAGTTCTTC.

This chain connects TRBV19 to TRBJ1-2, with no clear D. The V end lost 3 bases, the J end lost 4 bases, and 9 bases lay between the germline ends. The CDR3 loop spans 13 amino acids. Germline V CDR1 and CDR2: LNHDA, SQIVND (reference sequence). DNA of the CDR3: TGTGCCAGTAGTATTCCGGGGAGCTATGGCTACACCTTC. Protein sequence: CASSIPGSYGYTF.

The V and J genes are TRBV30 and TRBJ2-3; D gene uncertain. CDR1 and CDR2 (germline): GTSNPN, SVGIG (reference sequence). V was trimmed by 6 bases and J by 4 bases, leaving 11 bases between them. The CDR3 runs 12 residues. In nucleotides, the CDR3 is TGTGCCTGCACCAGTTCAGCAGATACGCAGTATTTT. Protein sequence: CACTSSADTQYF.

CDR3 in DNA: TGTGCCAGCAGCCTATGGGCGGCTACGCAGTATTTT. It translates to CASSLWAATQYF. V is TRBV2 and J is TRBJ2-3; D is uncertain. Germline V CDR1 and CDR2: SNHLY, FYNNEI. The CDR3 consists of 12 residues. Trimming took 6 bases from V and 8 from J, leaving 12 bases between them.

V is TRBV2 and J is TRBJ2-1; 7 positions agree with TRBD2. Germline loops: CDR1 SNHLY, CDR2 FYNNEI. With V trimmed by 4 bases and J by 3 bases, 12 bases remained unmatched. This CDR3 contains 17 residues. CDR3: CASSGIAGLAVYNEQFF. Written as DNA, the CDR3 is TGTGCCAGCAGTGGGATCGCTGGGCTAGCGGTCTACAATGAGCAGTTCTTC.

The V gene is TRBV27, the J gene TRBJ1-1; 10 bases match TRBD1. In germline, CDR1 is MNHEY, CDR2 SMNVEV (reference sequence). The CDR3 extends over 15 amino acids. Trimming removed 5 bases from V and 6 bases from J; junction bases left unmatched: 9. This CDR3 is CASSPLTGGKAEAFF. CDR3 in DNA: TGTGCCAGCAGTCCCCTGACAGGGGGCAAAGCTGAAGCTTTCTTT.

The chain links TRBV13 to TRBJ1-1, with 10 bases identical to TRBD1. The CDR3 consists of 17 residues. V dropped 5 bases and J dropped 1; count of bases not matched to a gene: 10. Per germline, CDR1 PRHDT and CDR2 FYEKMQ (reference sequence). The CDR3 DNA reads TGTGCCAGCAGCCCAACCCGGACAGGGGGGGGGAACACTGAAGCTTTCTTT. This translates into CASSPTRTGGGNTEAFF.

The V and J genes are TRBV5-1 and TRBJ2-7; TRBD2 matches at 15 bases. Germline loops: CDR1 SGHRS, CDR2 YFSETQ. Trimming removed 3 bases from V and 6 bases from J; junction bases left unmatched: 10. The CDR3 has 17 amino acids. CDR3 nucleotides: TGCGCCAGCAGCTCGGGACTAGCGGGGGGTCAAACAGGCGAGCAGTACTTC. Protein: CASSSGLAGGQTGEQYF.

This chain joins TRBV15 and TRBJ1-4; 7 bases line up with TRBD1. CDR1 LNHNV and CDR2 YYDKDF come from the germline V gene (reference sequence). Trimming at V came to 1 base and at J to 5 bases, leaving 4 bases not matched to a gene. The CDR3 is made up of 15 amino acids. This CDR3 reads CATSRGQQGNEKLFF. The CDR3 DNA is TGTGCCACCAGCAGAGGACAACAGGGGAATGAAAAACTGTTTTTT.

The J gene is TRBJ2-1, the V gene TRBV5-6; 7 bases line up with TRBD2. With 0 bases clipped from V and 11 bases from J, the junction kept 2 bases outside the gene matches. Per germline, CDR1 SGHDT and CDR2 YYEEEE. This CDR3 spans 12 amino acids. As DNA, the CDR3 is TGTGCCAGCAGCTTGGTACTAGCGAAGCAGTTCTTC. Residues: CASSLVLAKQFF.

The rearrangement links TRBV6-4 to TRBJ1-2, with 8 nucleotides matching TRBD1. CDR1 is MRHNA, CDR2 SNTAGT, per germline. CDR3 length: 13 residues. V lost 6 bases, J lost 7 bases, and 7 bases stayed unmatched. The CDR3: CASSDGQGSGYTF. The CDR3, as DNA: TGTGCCAGCAGCGATGGACAGGGAAGTGGCTACACCTTC.

The chain couples TRBV18 to TRBJ2-3; 7 positions match TRBD1. Germline values: CDR1 KGHSH, CDR2 LQKENI. Germline trimming cut 0 bases from V and 0 bases from J; bases unmatched to any gene: 9. The CDR3 is 18 amino acids. The DNA of the CDR3 is TGTGCCAGCTCACCACCGCCTTTGGGACAGTTAAGCACAGATACGCAGTATTTT. Amino acids: CASSPPPLGQLSTDTQYF. Filled out from reference TRBV18 and TRBJ2-3, the complete variable domain reads NAGVMQNPRHLVRRRGQEARLRCSPMKGHSHVYWYRQLPEEGLKFMVYLQKENIIDESGMPKERFSAEFPKEGPSILRIQQVVRGDSAAYFCASSPPPLGQLSTDTQYFGPGTRLTVL.

This chain joins TRBV14 and TRBJ2-3; a weak D match, TRBD2 (5 bases). The CDR3 extends over 15 amino acids. Germline assignment: CDR1 SGHDN and CDR2 FVKESK. The V end lost 3 bases, the J end lost 6 bases, and 16 bases lay between the germline ends. This CDR3 reads CASSQRVGRSDTQYF. CDR3 DNA: TGTGCCAGCAGCCAGAGGGTCGGACGCTCTGATACGCAGTATTTT.

The V and J genes are TRBV19 and TRBJ1-5; D unresolved. V lost 6 bases and J lost 4, with 10 bases in between. This CDR3 region has 13 residues. Looked up from germline, CDR1 is LNHDA and CDR2 is SQIVND (reference sequence). In DNA form, the CDR3 reads TGTGCCAGTAGCAAGGTTAGTAATCAGCCCCAGCATTTT. As protein: CASSKVSNQPQHF. The whole variable domain, filled in from reference TRBV19 and TRBJ1-5, reads DGGITQSPKYLFRKEGQNVTLSCEQNLNHDAMYWYRQDPGQGLRLIYYSQIVNDFQKGDIAEGYSVSREKKESFPLTVTSAQKNPTAFYLCASSKVSNQPQHFGDGTRLSIL.

This clone was detected a few times. J is TRBJ1-1 and V is TRBV5-4, with D perhaps TRBD1 (6 bases). The V and J ends lost 5 bases and 5 bases respectively, with 16 bases between them. CDR1 SGHNT and CDR2 YYREEE come from the germline V gene (reference sequence). This CDR3 has 14 amino acids. As DNA, the CDR3 is TGTGCCAGCAGTTTACAGGGCGGGGAAACTGAAGCTTTCTTT. Protein product: CASSLQGGETEAFF.

This rearrangement joins TRBV2 to TRBJ1-1; D is uncertain. The CDR3 extends over 13 amino acids. V was cut by 4 bases and J by 7 bases, with 13 bases left in between. The germline CDR1 and CDR2 sequences are SNHLY and FYNNEI. The CDR3 loop is CASSVGAGIEAFF. As DNA, the CDR3 is TGTGCCAGCAGTGTAGGCGCGGGGATTGAAGCTTTCTTT.

The CDR3 DNA follows: TGTGCCAGCAGCACGGGTGGACAGGGGGCGGGCCCGAGCTCCTACGAGCAGTACTTC. Translation gives CASSTGGQGAGPSSYEQYF. V is TRBV5-6 and J is TRBJ2-7; 11 bases align to TRBD1. The V and J ends lost 4 bases and 0 bases, in that order; junction bases with no gene match: 15. CDR1 and CDR2 from the germline V gene are SGHDT and YYEEEE. This CDR3 contains 19 residues.

V usage is TRBV11-3 and J usage is TRBJ2-2, with 9 positions matching TRBD1. The V segment lost 8 bases and the J segment 6 bases; nucleotides outside the gene matches: 7. The CDR3 contains 14 residues. Germline lookup yields CDR1 SGHNT and CDR2 YENEEA. The DNA for the CDR3 is TGTGCCAGCGGCCATACAGGGGGCCCCGGGGAGCTGTTTTTT. Amino acid sequence: CASGHTGGPGELFF.

The rearrangement links TRBV5-6 to TRBJ1-4, with TRBD1 matching 7 bases. V shed 4 bases and J 7 bases; nucleotides not matched to a gene: 13. CDR3 length equals 16 residues. From germline, CDR1 is SGHDT and CDR2 YYEEEE. The CDR3 protein is CASSLTARQGVEKLFF. The CDR3 DNA follows: TGTGCCAGCAGCCTAACCGCTCGACAGGGTGTTGAAAAACTGTTTTTT.

The chain uses TRBV5-1 and TRBJ2-1; 14 bases fit TRBD2. V dropped 3 bases and J dropped 0; count of bases not matched to a gene: 8. Germline V lookup: CDR1 SGHRS, CDR2 YFSETQ. The CDR3 contains 19 residues. The DNA for the CDR3 is TGCGCCAGCAGCTCCCACTTGACTAGCGGGGGGGGCTCCTACAATGAGCAGTTCTTC. This translates into CASSSHLTSGGGSYNEQFF.

CDR3 amino acids: CASSKTGGGADTQYF. The CDR3 bases are TGCGCCAGCAGTAAAACAGGGGGAGGGGCAGATACGCAGTATTTT. The gene calls are TRBV10-2 and TRBJ2-3; D is perhaps TRBD1 (8 bases). Germline-derived CDR1 and CDR2 are WSHSY and SAAADI. V lost 5 bases and J lost 4, with 16 bases in between. CDR3 length equals 15 residues.

This chain uses TRBV4-1 with TRBJ1-6, with D unclear. The V end was cut by 4 bases, the J end by 7 bases, with 11 bases between. Germline V lookup: CDR1 MGHRA, CDR2 YSYEKL. This CDR3 region has 14 residues. CDR3 sequence (DNA): TGCGCCAGCAGCCCTACCCAATCAAATTCACCCCTCCACTTT. This encodes CASSPTQSNSPLHF.